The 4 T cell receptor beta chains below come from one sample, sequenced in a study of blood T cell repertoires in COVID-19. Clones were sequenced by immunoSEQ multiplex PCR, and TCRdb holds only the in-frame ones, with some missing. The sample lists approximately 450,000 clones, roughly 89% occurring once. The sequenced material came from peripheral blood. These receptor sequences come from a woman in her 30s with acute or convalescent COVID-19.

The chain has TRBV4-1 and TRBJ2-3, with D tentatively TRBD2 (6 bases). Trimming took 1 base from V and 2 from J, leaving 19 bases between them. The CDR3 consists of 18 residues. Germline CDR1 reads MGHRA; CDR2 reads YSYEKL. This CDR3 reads CASSQGREVGPSTDTQYF. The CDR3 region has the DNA TGCGCCAGCAGCCAAGGAAGGGAGGTTGGTCCCTCCACAGATACGCAGTATTTT.

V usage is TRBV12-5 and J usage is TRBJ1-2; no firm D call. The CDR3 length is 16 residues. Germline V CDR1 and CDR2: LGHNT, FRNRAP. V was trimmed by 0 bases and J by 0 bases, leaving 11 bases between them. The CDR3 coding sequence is TGTGCTAGTGGTTTGGTACTGGGCAGAGCTAACTATGGCTACACCTTC. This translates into CASGLVLGRANYGYTF.

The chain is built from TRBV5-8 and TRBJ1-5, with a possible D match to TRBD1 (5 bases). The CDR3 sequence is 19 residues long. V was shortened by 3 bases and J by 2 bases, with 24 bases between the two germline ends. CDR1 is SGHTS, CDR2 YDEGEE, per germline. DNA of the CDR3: TGTGCCAGCAGCTGGACTAAGAACGTGGGGGTCTCGGGCAATCAGCCCCAGCATTTT. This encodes CASSWTKNVGVSGNQPQHF.

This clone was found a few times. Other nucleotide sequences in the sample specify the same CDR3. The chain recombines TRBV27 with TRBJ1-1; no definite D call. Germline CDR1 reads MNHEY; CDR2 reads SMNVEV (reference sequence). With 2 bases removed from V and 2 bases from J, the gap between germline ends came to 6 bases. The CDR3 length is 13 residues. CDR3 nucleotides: TGTGCCAGCAGTTTACAGTTAAACACTGAAGCTTTCTTT. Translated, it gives CASSLQLNTEAFF.